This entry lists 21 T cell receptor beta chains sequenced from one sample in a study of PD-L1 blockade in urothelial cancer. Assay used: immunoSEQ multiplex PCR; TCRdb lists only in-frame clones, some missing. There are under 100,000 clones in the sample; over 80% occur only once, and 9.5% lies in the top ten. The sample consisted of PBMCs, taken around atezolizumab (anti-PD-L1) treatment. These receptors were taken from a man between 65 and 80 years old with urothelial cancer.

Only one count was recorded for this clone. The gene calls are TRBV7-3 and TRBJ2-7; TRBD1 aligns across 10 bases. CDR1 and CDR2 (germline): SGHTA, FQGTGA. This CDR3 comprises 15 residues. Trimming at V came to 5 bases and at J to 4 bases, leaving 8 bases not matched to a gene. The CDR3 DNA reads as TGTGCCAGCAGCCCCACCGGGACAGGGGATTACGAGCAGTACTTC. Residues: CASSPTGTGDYEQYF.

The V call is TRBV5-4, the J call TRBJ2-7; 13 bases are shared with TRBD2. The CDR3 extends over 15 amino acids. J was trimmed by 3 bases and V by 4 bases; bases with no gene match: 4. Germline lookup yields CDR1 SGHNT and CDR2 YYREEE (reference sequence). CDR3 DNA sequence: TGTGCCAGCAGCCCGGGACTAGCGGGGCTCTACGAGCAGTACTTC. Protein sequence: CASSPGLAGLYEQYF.

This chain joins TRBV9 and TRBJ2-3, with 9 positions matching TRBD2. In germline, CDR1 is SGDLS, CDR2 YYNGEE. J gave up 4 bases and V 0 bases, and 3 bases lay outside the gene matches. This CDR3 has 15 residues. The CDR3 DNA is TGTGCCAGCAGCGTAGGAAGCGGGAGGCCAGATACGCAGTATTTT. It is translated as CASSVGSGRPDTQYF.

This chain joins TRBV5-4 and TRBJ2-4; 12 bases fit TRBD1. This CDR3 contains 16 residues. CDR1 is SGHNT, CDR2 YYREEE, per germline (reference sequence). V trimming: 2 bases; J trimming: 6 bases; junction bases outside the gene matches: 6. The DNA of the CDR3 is TGTGCCAGCAGCTTTAGGGACAGGGGGCCGGGAAACATTCAGTACTTC. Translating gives CASSFRDRGPGNIQYF.

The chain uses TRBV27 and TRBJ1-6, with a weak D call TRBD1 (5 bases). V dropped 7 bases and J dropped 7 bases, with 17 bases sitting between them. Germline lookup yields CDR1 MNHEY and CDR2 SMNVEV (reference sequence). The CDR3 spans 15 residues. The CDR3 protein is CASTGWAGKNSPLHF. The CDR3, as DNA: TGTGCCAGCACCGGGTGGGCAGGGAAAAATTCACCCCTCCACTTT.

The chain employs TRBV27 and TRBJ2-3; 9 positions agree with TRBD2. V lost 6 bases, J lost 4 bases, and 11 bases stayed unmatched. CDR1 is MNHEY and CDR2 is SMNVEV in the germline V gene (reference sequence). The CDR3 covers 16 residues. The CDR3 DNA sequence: TGTGCCAGCAGCCAGGGGGGCGGGGGGGTGTCAGATACGCAGTATTTT. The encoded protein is CASSQGGGGVSDTQYF.

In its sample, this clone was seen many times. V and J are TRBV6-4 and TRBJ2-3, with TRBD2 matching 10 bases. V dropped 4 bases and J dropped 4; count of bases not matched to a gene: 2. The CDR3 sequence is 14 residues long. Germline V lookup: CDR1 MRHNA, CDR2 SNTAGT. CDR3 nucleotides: TGTGCCAGCAGTGCTAGCGGGAGCCCAGATACGCAGTATTTT. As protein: CASSASGSPDTQYF.

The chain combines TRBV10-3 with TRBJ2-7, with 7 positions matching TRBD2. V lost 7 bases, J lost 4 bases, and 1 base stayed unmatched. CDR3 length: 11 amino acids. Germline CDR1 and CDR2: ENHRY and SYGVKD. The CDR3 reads CAITGGYEQYF. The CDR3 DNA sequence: TGTGCCATCACGGGGGGATACGAGCAGTACTTC.

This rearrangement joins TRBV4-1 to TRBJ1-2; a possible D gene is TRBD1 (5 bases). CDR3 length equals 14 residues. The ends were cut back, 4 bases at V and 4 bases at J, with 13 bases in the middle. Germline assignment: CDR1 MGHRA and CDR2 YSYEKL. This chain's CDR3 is CASSPREGSYGYTF. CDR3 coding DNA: TGCGCCAGCAGCCCCAGGGAGGGGAGCTATGGCTACACCTTC.

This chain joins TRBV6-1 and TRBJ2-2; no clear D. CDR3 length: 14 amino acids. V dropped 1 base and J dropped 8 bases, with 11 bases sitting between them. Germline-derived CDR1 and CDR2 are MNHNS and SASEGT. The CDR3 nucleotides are TGTGCCAGCAGTGAAGTCTCTTCAGGAGGGGAGCTGTTTTTT. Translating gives CASSEVSSGGELFF.

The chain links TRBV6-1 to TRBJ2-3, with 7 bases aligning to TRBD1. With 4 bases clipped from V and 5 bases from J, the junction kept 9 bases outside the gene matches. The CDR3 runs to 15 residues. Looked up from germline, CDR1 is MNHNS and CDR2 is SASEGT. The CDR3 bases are TGTGCCAGCAGTGGTTTAAGGGGGCAGGGAGATACGCAGTATTTT. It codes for CASSGLRGQGDTQYF.

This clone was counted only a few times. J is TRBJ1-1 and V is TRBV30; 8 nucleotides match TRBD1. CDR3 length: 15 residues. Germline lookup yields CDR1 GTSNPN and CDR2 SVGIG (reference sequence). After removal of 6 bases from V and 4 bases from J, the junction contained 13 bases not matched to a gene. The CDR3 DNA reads TGTGCCTGTCAACGGACAGGGCAGGGAGGCACTGAAGCTTTCTTT. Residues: CACQRTGQGGTEAFF.

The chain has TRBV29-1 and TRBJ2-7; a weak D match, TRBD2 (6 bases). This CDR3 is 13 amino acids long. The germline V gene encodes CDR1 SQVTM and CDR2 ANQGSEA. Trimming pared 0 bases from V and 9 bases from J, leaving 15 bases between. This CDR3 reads CSVEEDSTGGQYF. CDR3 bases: TGCAGCGTTGAAGAGGACTCTACCGGGGGGCAGTACTTC.

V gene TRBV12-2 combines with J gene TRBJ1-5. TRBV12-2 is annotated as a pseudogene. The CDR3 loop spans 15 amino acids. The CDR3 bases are TGTGCAAGTCGCCCCCTCGGGGGTAGCAATCAGCCCCAGCATTTT. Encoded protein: CASRPLGGSNQPQHF.

This chain's CDR3 is CSVSTGGGSDQPQHF. CDR3 coding DNA: TGCAGCGTTTCGACAGGGGGAGGGAGTGATCAGCCCCAGCATTTT. J is TRBJ1-5 and V is TRBV29-1, with TRBD1 matching 9 bases. This CDR3 region has 15 residues. In germline, CDR1 is SQVTM, CDR2 ANQGSEA. The J segment lost 5 bases and the V segment lost 5 bases, leaving 10 bases of the junction unmatched.

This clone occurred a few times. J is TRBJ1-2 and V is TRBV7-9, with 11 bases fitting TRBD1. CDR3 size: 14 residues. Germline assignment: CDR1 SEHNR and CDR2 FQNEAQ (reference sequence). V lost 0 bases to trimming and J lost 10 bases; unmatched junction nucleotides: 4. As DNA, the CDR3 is TGTGCCAGCAGCTTAGCGGACAGGGGGCGAGACTACACCTTC. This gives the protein CASSLADRGRDYTF.

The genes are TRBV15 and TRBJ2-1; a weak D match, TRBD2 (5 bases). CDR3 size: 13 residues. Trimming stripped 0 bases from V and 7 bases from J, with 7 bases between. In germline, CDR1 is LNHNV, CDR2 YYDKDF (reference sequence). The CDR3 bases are TGTGCCACCAGCAGAGATTCGGGGAATGAGCAGTTCTTC. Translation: CATSRDSGNEQFF.

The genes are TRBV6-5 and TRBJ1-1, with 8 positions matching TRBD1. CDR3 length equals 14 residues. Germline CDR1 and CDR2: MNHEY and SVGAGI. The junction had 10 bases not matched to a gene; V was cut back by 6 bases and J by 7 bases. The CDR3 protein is CASRPLGTGFEAFF. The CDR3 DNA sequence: TGTGCCAGCAGACCCCTAGGGACAGGCTTTGAAGCTTTCTTT.

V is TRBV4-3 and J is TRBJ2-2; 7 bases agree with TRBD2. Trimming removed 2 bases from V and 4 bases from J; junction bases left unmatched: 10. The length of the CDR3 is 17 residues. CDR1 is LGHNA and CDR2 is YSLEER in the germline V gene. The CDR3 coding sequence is TGCGCCAGCAGCCAACAACCGGGAGGCCGAGGCACCGGGGAGCTGTTTTTT. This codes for CASSQQPGGRGTGELFF.

The CDR3 nucleotides are TGTGCCAGCAGCTTAAGGGGGCCTGACTATAATTCACCCCTCCACTTT. It translates to CASSLRGPDYNSPLHF. The V and J genes are TRBV7-2 and TRBJ1-6, with TRBD1 identical over 7 bases. V shed 2 bases and J 3 bases; nucleotides not matched to a gene: 4. There are 16 residues in the CDR3. Per germline, CDR1 SGHTA and CDR2 FQGNSA.

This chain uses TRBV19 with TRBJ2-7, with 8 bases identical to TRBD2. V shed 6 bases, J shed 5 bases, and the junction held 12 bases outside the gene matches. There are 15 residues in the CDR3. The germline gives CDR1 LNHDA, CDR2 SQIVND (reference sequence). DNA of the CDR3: TGTGCCAGTAGCGGGAGGGCTTCCAGCTTGCACGAGCAGTACTTC. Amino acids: CASSGRASSLHEQYF.